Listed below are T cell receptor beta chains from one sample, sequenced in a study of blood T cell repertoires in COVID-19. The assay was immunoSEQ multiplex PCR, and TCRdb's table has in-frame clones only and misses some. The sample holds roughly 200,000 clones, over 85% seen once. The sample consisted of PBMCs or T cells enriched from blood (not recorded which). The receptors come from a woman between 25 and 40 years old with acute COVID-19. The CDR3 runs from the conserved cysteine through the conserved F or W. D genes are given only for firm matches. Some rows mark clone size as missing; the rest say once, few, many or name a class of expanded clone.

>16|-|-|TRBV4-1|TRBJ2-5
CASSQETFQDKETQYF
TGCGCCAGCAGCCAAGAAACTTTTCAGGATAAAGAGACCCAGTACTTC
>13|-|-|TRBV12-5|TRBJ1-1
CASGARQVSEAFF
TGTGCTAGTGGTGCAAGACAGGTTTCTGAAGCTTTCTTT
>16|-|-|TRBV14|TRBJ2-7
CASSQATGTPRTEQYF
TGTGCCAGCAGCCAAGCGACCGGGACACCAAGAACGGAGCAGTACTTC
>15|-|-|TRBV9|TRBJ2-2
CASTGAGGNTGELFF
TGTGCCAGTACGGGGGCAGGGGGGAACACCGGGGAGCTGTTTTTT
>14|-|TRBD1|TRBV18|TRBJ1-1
CASSLDRVRTEAFF
TGTGCCAGCTCCCTAGACAGGGTCAGGACTGAAGCTTTCTTT
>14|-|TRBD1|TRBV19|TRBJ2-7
CASSIPGGNYEQYF
TGTGCCAGTAGTATCCCAGGGGGCAATTACGAGCAGTACTTC
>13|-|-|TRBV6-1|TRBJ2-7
CASSEGVAVEQYF
TGTGCCAGCAGTGAAGGTGTGGCGGTCGAGCAGTACTTC
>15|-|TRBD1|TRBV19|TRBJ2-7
CASSLLTGAAYEQYF
TGTGCCAGTAGTTTATTAACAGGGGCAGCCTACGAGCAGTACTTC
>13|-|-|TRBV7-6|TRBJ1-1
CASSQQAGEKAFF
TGTGCCAGCAGCCAACAAGCGGGGGAAAAGGCTTTCTTT
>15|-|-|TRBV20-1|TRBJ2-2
CSASLLGEDTGELFF
TGCAGTGCTAGTTTATTAGGAGAGGACACCGGGGAGCTGTTTTTT
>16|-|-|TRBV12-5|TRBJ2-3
CASGLARGTFTDTQYF
TGTGCTAGTGGTTTGGCCCGAGGCACCTTCACAGATACGCAGTATTTT
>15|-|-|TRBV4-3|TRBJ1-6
CASSQLPGVGSPLHF
TGCGCCAGCAGCCAGCTCCCCGGAGTTGGTTCACCCCTCCACTTT
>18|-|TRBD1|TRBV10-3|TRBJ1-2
CAISEAPGQAVANYGYTF
TGTGCCATCAGTGAGGCCCCGGGACAGGCAGTAGCTAACTATGGCTACACCTTC
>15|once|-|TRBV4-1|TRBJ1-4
CASSHSGQIDEKLFF
TGCGCCAGCAGCCACTCCGGACAGATCGATGAAAAACTGTTTTTT
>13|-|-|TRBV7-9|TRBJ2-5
CASSSEGGGTQYF
TGTGCCAGCAGCTCCGAGGGAGGGGGGACCCAGTACTTC
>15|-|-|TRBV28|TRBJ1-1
CASSGDLGGGTEAFF
TGTGCCAGCAGTGGAGACCTAGGGGGTGGAACTGAAGCTTTCTTT
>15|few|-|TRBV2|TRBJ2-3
CASSEEGEGTDTQYF
TGTGCCAGCAGTGAAGAGGGAGAGGGCACAGATACGCAGTATTTT
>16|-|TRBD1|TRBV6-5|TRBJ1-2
CASSSPAGTGSYGYTF
TGTGCCAGCAGTTCTCCCGCCGGGACAGGGTCCTATGGCTACACCTTC
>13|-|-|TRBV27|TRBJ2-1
CASSLSGENEQFF
TGTGCCAGCAGTTTATCGGGAGAAAATGAGCAGTTCTTC
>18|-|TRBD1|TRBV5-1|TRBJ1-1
CASSSSRTGPGWGTEAFF
TGCGCCAGCAGCTCCTCGCGGACAGGGCCGGGGTGGGGCACTGAAGCTTTCTTT
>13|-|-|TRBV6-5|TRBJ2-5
CASTPGAGVTQYF
TGTGCCAGCACCCCGGGGGCGGGAGTGACCCAGTACTTC
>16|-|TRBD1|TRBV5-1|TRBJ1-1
CASSLVGTGYDTEAFF
TGCGCCAGCAGCTTGGTTGGGACAGGGTACGACACTGAAGCTTTCTTT
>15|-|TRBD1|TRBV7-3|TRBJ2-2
CASSLRDRGFGELFF
TGTGCCAGCAGCTTAAGGGACAGGGGGTTCGGGGAGCTGTTTTTT
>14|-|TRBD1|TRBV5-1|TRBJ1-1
CASSWNRGSTEAFF
TGCGCCAGCAGCTGGAACAGGGGTTCCACTGAAGCTTTCTTT
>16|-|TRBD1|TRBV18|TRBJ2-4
CASSPLPTGGGSIQYF
TGTGCCAGCTCACCTCTACCTACAGGGGGCGGGAGCATTCAGTACTTC
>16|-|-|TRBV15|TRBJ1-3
CATSRIQVLSGNTIYF
TGTGCCACCAGCAGAATACAGGTTCTCTCTGGAAACACCATATATTTT
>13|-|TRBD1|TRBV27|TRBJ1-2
CASSPPTGKGYTF
TGTGCCAGCAGTCCGCCGACAGGGAAAGGCTACACCTTC
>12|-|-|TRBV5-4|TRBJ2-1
CASSLGGNEQFF
TGTGCCAGCAGCTTGGGAGGGAATGAGCAGTTCTTC
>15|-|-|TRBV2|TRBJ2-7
CASSGTDSGSYEQYF
TGTGCCAGCAGTGGGACGGACTCGGGCTCCTACGAGCAGTACTTC
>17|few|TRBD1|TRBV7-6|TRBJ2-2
CASSQGGQGRWTGELFF
TGTGCCAGCAGCCAAGGGGGACAGGGACGTTGGACCGGGGAGCTGTTTTTT
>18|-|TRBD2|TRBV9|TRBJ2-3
CASSVAASGGLHTDTQYF
TGTGCCAGCAGCGTAGCGGCTAGCGGGGGGCTCCACACAGATACGCAGTATTTT
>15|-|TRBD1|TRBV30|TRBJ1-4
CAWSALTGEGEKLFF
TGTGCCTGGAGCGCACTGACAGGGGAGGGGGAAAAACTGTTTTTT
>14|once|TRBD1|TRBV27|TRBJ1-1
CASSRRTGDTEAFF
TGTGCCAGCAGTCGCCGGACAGGGGACACTGAAGCTTTCTTT
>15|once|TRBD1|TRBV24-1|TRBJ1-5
CATSDTGTGGPPQHF
TGTGCCACCAGTGACACCGGGACAGGGGGCCCACCCCAGCATTTT
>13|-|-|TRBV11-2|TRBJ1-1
CASSWETTRQAFF
TGTGCCAGCAGCTGGGAGACAACTAGACAAGCTTTCTTT
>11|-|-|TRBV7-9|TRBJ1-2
CASSLSEHYTF
TGTGCCAGCAGCTTATCAGAACACTACACCTTC
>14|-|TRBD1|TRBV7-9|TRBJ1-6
CASSPDRVGSPLHF
TGTGCCAGCAGCCCGGACAGGGTCGGTTCACCCCTCCACTTT
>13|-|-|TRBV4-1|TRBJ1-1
CASSQAWNTEAFF
TGCGCCAGCAGCCAAGCGTGGAACACTGAAGCTTTCTTT
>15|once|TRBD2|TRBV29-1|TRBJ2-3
CSVQQRGTITDTQYF
TGCAGCGTTCAGCAGCGGGGGACAATCACAGATACGCAGTATTTT
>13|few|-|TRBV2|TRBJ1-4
CASSFDSFEKLFF
TGTGCCAGCAGCTTCGACAGCTTTGAAAAACTGTTTTTT
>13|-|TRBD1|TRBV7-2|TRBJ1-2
CASSLVTGGGYTF
TGTGCCAGCAGCTTAGTCACAGGGGGTGGCTACACCTTC
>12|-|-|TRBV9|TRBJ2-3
CASSPGVDTQYF
TGTGCCAGCAGCCCGGGGGTTGATACGCAGTATTTT
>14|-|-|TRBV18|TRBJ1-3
CASSPRHKGNTIYF
TGTGCCAGCTCACCCAGACACAAGGGAAACACCATATATTTT
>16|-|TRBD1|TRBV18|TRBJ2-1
CASSPVGTVFYNEQFF
TGTGCCAGCTCACCGGTTGGGACAGTTTTTTACAATGAGCAGTTCTTC
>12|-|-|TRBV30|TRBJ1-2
CAWSRTAYGYTF
TGTGCCTGGAGTAGGACTGCCTATGGCTACACCTTC
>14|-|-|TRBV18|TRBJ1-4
CASSPEGESEKLFF
TGTGCCAGCTCACCGGAAGGGGAATCGGAAAAACTGTTTTTT
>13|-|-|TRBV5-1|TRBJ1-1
CASSLIEGTEAFF
TGCGCCAGCAGCTTGATTGAGGGCACTGAAGCTTTCTTT
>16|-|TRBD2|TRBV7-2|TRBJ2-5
CASSLTGLAGFGTQYF
TGTGCCAGCAGCCTAACAGGACTAGCGGGGTTCGGGACCCAGTACTTC
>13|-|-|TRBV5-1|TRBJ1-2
CASQGSEVYGYTF
TGCGCCAGCCAGGGGAGTGAAGTCTATGGCTACACCTTC
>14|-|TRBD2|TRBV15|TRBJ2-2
CATSPHGLAGELFF
TGTGCCACCAGCCCGCACGGACTAGCCGGGGAGCTGTTTTTT
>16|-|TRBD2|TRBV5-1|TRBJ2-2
CASSSRLAGGTGELFF
TGCGCCAGCAGCTCCAGACTAGCGGGAGGCACCGGGGAGCTGTTTTTT
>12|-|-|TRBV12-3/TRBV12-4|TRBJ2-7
CASGLRSYEQYF
TGTGCCAGCGGTCTCAGGTCCTACGAGCAGTACTTC
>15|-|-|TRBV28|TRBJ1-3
CASGRHRDSGNTIYF
TGTGCCAGCGGAAGACACCGAGACTCTGGAAACACCATATATTTT
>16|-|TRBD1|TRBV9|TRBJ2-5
CASSVDGTGVSETQYF
TGTGCCAGCAGCGTAGACGGGACAGGGGTATCGGAGACCCAGTACTTC
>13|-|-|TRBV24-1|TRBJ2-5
CATSVGGQETQYF
TGTGCCACCAGTGTGGGCGGGCAAGAGACCCAGTACTTC
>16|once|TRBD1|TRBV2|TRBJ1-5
CASSAMTGGFNQPQHF
TGTGCCAGCAGTGCAATGACAGGGGGTTTCAATCAGCCCCAGCATTTT
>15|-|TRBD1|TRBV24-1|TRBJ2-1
CATSEGTGAWDEQFF
TGTGCCACCAGTGAGGGGACAGGTGCCTGGGATGAGCAGTTCTTC
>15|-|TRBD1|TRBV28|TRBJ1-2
CASSLQGARGYGYTF
TGTGCCAGCAGTTTACAGGGGGCGCGGGGGTATGGCTACACCTTC
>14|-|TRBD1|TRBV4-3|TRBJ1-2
CASSFTGENYGYTF
TGCGCCAGCAGCTTTACAGGGGAGAACTATGGCTACACCTTC
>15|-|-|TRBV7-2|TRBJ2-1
CASSPANRVGNEQFF
TGTGCCAGCAGCCCAGCGAACAGGGTAGGCAATGAGCAGTTCTTC